These 2 T cell receptor beta chains were sequenced from one sample in a study of blood T cell repertoires in COVID-19. Profiling relied on immunoSEQ multiplex PCR, and the TCRdb table lists in-frame clones only, not all of them. The profile shows 490,000 or so clones, roughly 90% of them singletons. The sample consisted of PBMCs or T cells enriched from blood (not recorded which). These receptors were collected from a woman between 35 and 50 years old who had recovered from COVID-19.

The V and J genes are TRBV9 and TRBJ2-2, with D possibly TRBD1 on 6 matching bases. Looked up from germline, CDR1 is SGDLS and CDR2 is YYNGEE. Trimming removed 0 bases from V and 3 bases from J, with 12 bases in between. The CDR3 is made up of 16 amino acids. The CDR3 reads CASSVAGDTHTGELFF. Written as DNA, the CDR3 is TGTGCCAGCAGCGTAGCTGGGGACACGCACACCGGGGAGCTGTTTTTT.

This chain uses TRBV11-2 with TRBJ1-4; D call uncertain. Germline V CDR1 and CDR2: SGHAT, FQNNGV. The CDR3 consists of 15 residues. V was cut by 2 bases and J by 7 bases, with 14 bases left in between. Here the CDR3 reads CASSLSSWSSEKLFF. DNA for the CDR3: TGTGCCAGCAGCTTAAGTAGCTGGAGCTCTGAAAAACTGTTTTTT.